The 24 T cell receptor beta chains presented below share a single source sample, sequenced in a study of T cells expressing NK-cell markers. From the 5' RACE reads, TCRdb lists one entry per CDR3 protein and no DNA. The table counts approximately 170,000 distinct CDR3 sequences; 20% to 25% lies in the top ten. The material sequenced was blood T cells: a sorted CD56 or NKG2C T cell subset, CD4+ or CD8+ T cells, or bulk PBMC T cells (not recorded which). Receptors were obtained from a man aged 18 to 69 in good health.

The rearrangement uses TRBV2 and TRBJ2-7; TCRdb reports TRBD1, a call that lacks DNA to check it against. This CDR3 has 16 residues. Germline V lookup: CDR1 SNHLY, CDR2 FYNNEI. The CDR3 here is CASSDPRTGATYEQYF. Supplemented by reference TRBV2 and TRBJ2-7, the full variable domain reads EPEVTQTPSHQVTQMGQEVILRCVPISNHLYFYWYRQILGQKVEFLVSFYNNEISEKSEIFDDQFSVERPDGSNFTLKIRSTKLEDSAMYFCASSDPRTGATYEQYFGPGTRLTVT.

The chain has TRBV7-9 and TRBJ2-5; without DNA, the TCRdb call of TRBD2 cannot be checked. Per the germline V gene, CDR1 is SEHNR and CDR2 is FQNEAQ (reference sequence). CDR3 size: 16 residues. The CDR3 region is CASSLAGLGPKETQYF.

V usage is TRBV9 and J usage is TRBJ2-7. Germline-derived CDR1 and CDR2 are SGDLS and YYNGEE. The CDR3 length is 13 residues. Here the CDR3 reads CASSVAGMYEQYF.

The rearrangement joins TRBV7-6 to TRBJ2-5. The CDR3 is 15 residues long. The germline CDR1 and CDR2 sequences are SGHVS and FNYEAQ. CDR3 in amino acids: CASSLVDSRGETQYF.

The chain has TRBV7-8 and TRBJ2-5; lacking DNA, the TRBD2 call made by TCRdb goes unchecked. The length of the CDR3 is 16 residues. The germline V gene encodes CDR1 SGHVS and CDR2 FQNEAQ. CDR3: CASRVGGGPVRETQYF.

This sequence joins TRBV10-3 and TRBJ2-7; TCRdb reports TRBD1, a call that lacks DNA to check it against. The CDR3 totals 14 residues. Germline V gene data show CDR1 as ENHRY and CDR2 as SYGVKD. The CDR3 protein is CATFEGGPAHEQYF.

The chain links TRBV25-1 to TRBJ2-1. CDR3 length: 15 amino acids. Germline loops: CDR1 MGHDK, CDR2 SYGVNS. The CDR3 protein is CASSEKDSYYNEQFF.

The J gene is TRBJ2-5, the V gene TRBV12-3 or TRBV12-4; TCRdb's D gene call, TRBD2, goes unchecked for lack of DNA. CDR3 length: 16 residues. The CDR3 loop reads CASSSGVADSQETQYF.

The chain combines TRBV20-1 with TRBJ2-3; TCRdb gives TRBD2 as the D gene, but with no DNA this cannot be confirmed. From germline, CDR1 is DFQATT and CDR2 SNEGSKA (reference sequence). The CDR3 contains 16 residues. The CDR3 sequence is CSARDWTSKTTDTQYF.

V is TRBV6-1 and J is TRBJ2-7; TCRdb's D call of TRBD2 is untestable without DNA. The germline V gene has CDR1 MNHNS and CDR2 SASEGT. This CDR3 has 14 amino acids. The CDR3: CASSEVGGYYEQYF.

This chain joins TRBV15 and TRBJ2-7. CDR3 length equals 14 residues. Germline assignment: CDR1 LNHNV and CDR2 YYDKDF (reference sequence). CDR3: CATSRDSGDYEQYF.

This chain connects TRBV4-1 to TRBJ2-3; TCRdb's D call of TRBD1 is untestable without DNA. Germline CDR1 is MGHRA and CDR2 is YSYEKL. The CDR3 length is 17 residues. The CDR3 protein is CASSQGGAHTSTDTQYF.

The chain uses TRBV19 and TRBJ1-4; the TCRdb D gene call, TRBD1, has no DNA to confirm it. CDR1 and CDR2 from the germline V gene are LNHDA and SQIVND (reference sequence). The CDR3 contains 15 residues. The CDR3 is CASSIHQGTNEKLFF.

This chain connects TRBV4-1 to TRBJ1-5; the TCRdb D gene call, TRBD1, has no DNA to confirm it. This CDR3 is built from 15 residues. From germline, CDR1 is MGHRA and CDR2 YSYEKL. The chain's CDR3 is CASSQTGINEKPQHF.

The chain recombines TRBV12-2 with TRBJ2-1; checking the TCRdb D call of TRBD2 is not possible without DNA. TRBV12-2 is assigned pseudogene status. This CDR3 has 16 amino acids. CDR3 residues: CASRLLPEGFYNEQFF.

This chain uses TRBV2 with TRBJ2-1; checking the TCRdb D call of TRBD1 is not possible without DNA. CDR3 size: 18 residues. Germline-derived CDR1 and CDR2 are SNHLY and FYNNEI. CDR3 sequence reads: CASSESDDPEGTYNEQFF.

This chain joins TRBV9 and TRBJ2-3. The CDR3 consists of 14 residues. Germline CDR1 and CDR2: SGDLS and YYNGEE. CDR3 loop: CASSVDRLQDTQYF.

CDR3 protein: CASSENVIQYF. This chain uses TRBV12-3 or TRBV12-4 with TRBJ2-4. The CDR3 length is 11 residues.

This chain connects TRBV11-3 to TRBJ2-3. The CDR3 length is 12 residues. CDR1 is SGHNT, CDR2 YENEEA, per germline. This chain's CDR3 is CASSLSFDTQYF. Based on the CDR3 plus reference TRBV11-3 and TRBJ2-3, the full variable domain is EAGVVQSPRYKIIEKKQPVAFWCNPISGHNTLYWYLQNLGQGPELLIRYENEEAVDDSQLPKDRFSAERLKGVDSTLKIQPAELGDSAVYLCASSLSFDTQYFGPGTRLTVL.

The chain recombines TRBV3-1 with TRBJ1-6. The CDR3 extends over 16 amino acids. From germline, CDR1 is LGHDT and CDR2 YNNKEL (reference sequence). CDR3: CASSLVGVGYNSPLHF.

The rearrangement links TRBV7-6 to TRBJ2-7; TCRdb's assignment of TRBD1 cannot be checked, as there is no DNA. The CDR3 sequence is 15 residues long. The V gene's germline CDR1 is SGHVS and CDR2 FNYEAQ. The CDR3 region is CASSLSPLTAPEQYF.

The rearrangement uses TRBV19 and TRBJ1-6. The germline V gene encodes CDR1 LNHDA and CDR2 SQIVND (reference sequence). The CDR3 covers 14 residues. The CDR3 is CASSIGGLASPLHF.

The CDR3 spells CASSLNWGLSEAFF. V gene TRBV27 combines with J gene TRBJ1-1; absent DNA, TCRdb's TRBD1 call cannot be checked. CDR3 length: 14 amino acids. CDR1 and CDR2 from the germline V gene are MNHEY and SMNVEV (reference sequence).

The genes are TRBV11-2 and TRBJ2-5; checking the TCRdb D call of TRBD2 is not possible without DNA. From germline, CDR1 is SGHAT and CDR2 FQNNGV. This CDR3 has 18 residues. The CDR3 here is CASSLDRVSGGPKETQYF.